A single T cell receptor (beta chain) is shown here with its context. Random hexamers were used to reverse transcribe an amount of roughly 0.45 to 1 ug RNA. MiXCR was run by TCRdb on the immunoSEQ multiplex PCR reads, yielding one entry per CDR3 protein. This sample has 200,000 or so distinct CDR3 sequences, with around 96% found just once. The entry originates in a study of CD8 T cells in Susac syndrome. The CDR3 contains 12 residues. CDR1 and CDR2 from the germline V gene are MNHEY and SVGEGT. Trimming shortened V by 6 bases and J by 10 bases, and 13 bases separated the two germline ends. Sequencing input: CD4+ T cells from PBMCs. The receptor was derived from a human donor with multiple sclerosis. The genes are TRBV6-2 or TRBV6-3 and TRBJ2-1; unclear D gene. CDR3 sequence: CASSSDLIEQFF. The CDR3 nucleotides are TGTGCCAGCAGCTCCGACTTGATAGAGCAGTTCTTC.